Listed below are T cell receptor beta chains from one sample, sequenced in a study of sequential checkpoint blockade in melanoma. Only in-frame clones appear in the TCRdb table, and some are missing; sequencing was by immunoSEQ multiplex PCR. The data hold fewer than 45,000 clones, with 70% to 90% observed a single time. The sequencing here drew on CD8+ T cells sorted from blood (inferred from file names), taken from a patient given nivolumab and ipilimumab in sequence. The receptors stem from a human donor with melanoma. The CDR3 runs from the conserved cysteine through the conserved F or W.

TRBV5-1,TRBJ2-2,CASKPGRGGAVTGELFF
TRBV9,TRBJ2-3,CASSESLLAGDTDTQYF
TRBV9,TRBJ2-7,CASSVELASGRSEQYF
TRBV4-3,TRBJ2-1,CASSQDRRGDNEQFF
TRBV6-1,TRBJ1-2,CASSATPGGGYGYTF
TRBV9,TRBJ1-1,CASSVSGNTEAFF
TRBV7-9,TRBJ1-2,CASSFSPGGRAYGYTF
TRBV11-2,TRBJ2-7,CASSHSYEQYF
TRBV25-1,TRBJ1-2,CASSEGTVYGYTF
TRBV6-5,TRBJ2-1,CASRGGQYNEQFF
TRBV28,TRBJ1-5,CASRTGFGQPQHF
TRBV19,TRBJ2-7,CASSIGGSFVDEQYF
TRBV18,TRBJ1-5,CASSRPGTGNQPQHF
TRBV29-1,TRBJ2-1,CSVARTGGGYNEQFF
TRBV6-6,TRBJ2-2,CASSPEDRGHSGELFF
TRBV2,TRBJ2-1,CASSAWVAGSYNEQFF
TRBV15,TRBJ2-2,CATSRRGGTGELFF
TRBV6-5,TRBJ2-5,CASSPTGGVTQYF
TRBV18,TRBJ2-2,CASSPPSGGSPTGELFF
TRBV29-1,TRBJ1-1,CSAARGQGAMGEAFF
TRBV7-6,TRBJ2-6,CASSLGPGVSGANVLTF
TRBV6-5,TRBJ1-3,CASSYSGTSGNTIYF
TRBV6-5,TRBJ2-1,CASSYYGGSHNEQFF
TRBV19,TRBJ1-2,CASSIRLWTGRKKPANYGYTF
TRBV9,TRBJ2-7,CASGGTTYEQYF
TRBV15,TRBJ2-7,CATSFPPAGAYEQYF
TRBV15,TRBJ1-4,CATSRFWQGASGEKLFF